This T cell receptor (beta chain) derives from a study of siplizumab effects on memory and regulatory T cells. Study findings and constraints: A minor share of alloreactive clones matched unstimulated subsets. Naive T cells seemed more diverse than memory cells and seemed major alloresponse contributors. Confirmation that proliferating Tregs from siplizumab cultures had suppressive function was not obtained.

The germline CDR1 and CDR2 sequences are SEHNR and FQNEAQ (reference sequence). There are 15 residues in the CDR3. V gave up 3 bases and J gave up 3 bases, with 9 bases separating them. As to this clone: What it recognizes is unknown.

Profiling relied on immunoSEQ multiplex PCR, and the TCRdb table lists in-frame clones only, not all of them. The repertoire consists of some 110,000 clones, with about 95% occurring once and the leading ten covering roughly 1.7%. This receptor was taken from a human donor in good health. The rearrangement uses TRBV7-9 and TRBJ2-6; D unresolved. Source material: non-Treg CD4+ T cells sorted from blood. The CDR3 DNA sequence: TGTGCCAGCAGCTTTGGGCAGGTTGGGGCCAACGTCCTGACTTTC. Residues: CASSFGQVGANVLTF.